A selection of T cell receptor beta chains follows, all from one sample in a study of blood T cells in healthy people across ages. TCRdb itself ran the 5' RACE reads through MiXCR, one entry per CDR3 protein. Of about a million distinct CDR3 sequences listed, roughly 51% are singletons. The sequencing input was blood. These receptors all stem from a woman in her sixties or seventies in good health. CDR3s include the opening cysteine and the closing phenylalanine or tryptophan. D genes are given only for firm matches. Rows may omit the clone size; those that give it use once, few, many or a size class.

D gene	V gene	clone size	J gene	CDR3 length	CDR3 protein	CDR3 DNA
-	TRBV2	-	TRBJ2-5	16	CASSKALGAGRETQYF	TGTGCCAGCAGTAAAGCGCTCGGGGCAGGGAGAGAGACCCAGTACTTC
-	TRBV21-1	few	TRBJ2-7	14	CASIGKEDSYEQYF	TGTGCCAGCATCGGAAAAGAGGACAGCTACGAGCAGTACTTC
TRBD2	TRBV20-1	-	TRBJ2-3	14	CSASFREVTDTQYF	TGCAGTGCTAGTTTTCGGGAGGTGACAGATACGCAGTATTTT
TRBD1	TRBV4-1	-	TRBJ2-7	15	CASSQAGTGFDEQYF	TGCGCCAGCAGCCAAGCCGGGACAGGGTTCGACGAGCAGTACTTC
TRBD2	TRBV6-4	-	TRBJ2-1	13	CASSDMRGGEQFF	TGTGCCAGCAGTGACATGCGGGGAGGGGAGCAGTTCTTC
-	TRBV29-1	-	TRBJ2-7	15	CSVGGGSTGPYEQYF	TGCAGCGTTGGAGGGGGGTCTACAGGGCCCTACGAGCAGTACTTC
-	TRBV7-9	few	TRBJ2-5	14	CASSLGNSETTQYF	TGTGCCAGCAGCTTGGGCAATAGCGAGACTACCCAGTACTTC
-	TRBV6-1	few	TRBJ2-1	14	CASSDSTAFNEQFF	TGTGCCAGCAGTGATTCCACCGCATTCAATGAGCAGTTCTTC
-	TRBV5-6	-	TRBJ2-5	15	CAGSLGAGLKETQYF	TGTGCCGGCAGCTTGGGGGCGGGACTGAAAGAGACCCAGTACTTC
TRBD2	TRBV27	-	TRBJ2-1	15	CASSLQAGLYNGQFF	TGTGCCAGCAGTCTCCAAGCGGGACTCTACAATGGGCAGTTCTTC
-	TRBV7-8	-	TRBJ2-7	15	CASSLLTSPSYEQYF	TGTGCCAGCAGCTTATTAACTAGTCCCTCCTACGAGCAGTACTTC
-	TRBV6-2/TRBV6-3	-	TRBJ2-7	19	CASSSSWVMAPLTNYEQYF	TGTGCCAGCAGTTCCTCGTGGGTAATGGCCCCCCTAACTAACTACGAGCAGTACTTC